This T cell receptor beta chain was captured in a study of radiation and T cells in renal cell carcinoma. Time point denoted: blood 4 weeks post-SBRT, at nephrectomy. The treatment: 15 Gy SBRT to primary tumor, nephrectomy 4 weeks later. Nephrectomy followed 15 Gy stereotactic body radiation by 4 weeks. The tumor was a clear cell renal cell carcinoma. Study observations and caveats: Pretreatment tumor biopsies were lacking, so baseline clonotypes are unknown. From baseline, blood top tumor clonotypes peaked at 2 weeks post-radiation.

With respect to this clone: The antigen is undetermined.

The data were produced by immunoSEQ multiplex PCR, yet TCRdb's version contains in-frame clones alone and is incomplete. This table has over 90,000 clones, 65% to 90% appearing once. Germline CDR1 and CDR2: SGDLS and YYNGEE. V was clipped by 0 bases and J by 2 bases; unmatched bases: 2. The CDR3 runs 15 residues. The source was blood, collected from a patient whose treatment included radiotherapy and nephrectomy. The chain combines TRBV9 with TRBJ1-2; TRBD1 aligns across 9 bases. The receptor was isolated from a man between 60 and 75 years old with renal cell carcinoma. The CDR3 region is CASSVEGQGNYGYTF. CDR3 coding DNA: TGTGCCAGCAGCGTAGAGGGACAGGGCAACTATGGCTACACCTTC.